One sample yielded the 17 T cell receptor beta chains listed below, sequenced in a study of graft-versus-host responses after intestinal transplantation. Repertoires were generated with immunoSEQ multiplex PCR, while TCRdb's copy carries only in-frame clones and drops some. The repertoire holds roughly 70,000 clones, with roughly 90% as singletons. The sequencing here drew on bone marrow, taken 734 days after intestinal transplantation. These receptors were taken from a human patient who received an intestinal transplant, so some T cells may come from the graft donor.

The chain couples TRBV23-1 to TRBJ2-7; 7 nucleotides line up with TRBD1. TRBV23-1 is treated as an ORF (open reading frame) with a function not yet certain. The CDR3 contains 16 residues. The junction had 10 bases not matched to a gene; V was cut back by 1 base and J by 4 bases. In nucleotides, the CDR3 is TGCGCCAGCAGTCAATTCAAGGGACAGAAATTATACGAGCAGTACTTC. Residues: CASSQFKGQKLYEQYF.

This chain joins TRBV7-6 and TRBJ2-7; TRBD1 matches at 8 bases. Germline loops: CDR1 SGHVS, CDR2 FNYEAQ. Losses at the gene ends were 4 bases for V and 3 bases for J; bases not matched to a gene: 8. The CDR3 loop spans 15 amino acids. Here the CDR3 reads CASSSRPGQVYEQYF. CDR3 DNA: TGTGCCAGCAGCTCAAGACCGGGACAGGTCTACGAGCAGTACTTC.

The chain uses TRBV5-1 and TRBJ2-5; D is ambiguous. The CDR3 is made up of 10 amino acids. Trimming removed 6 bases from V and 4 bases from J, with 4 bases in between. Germline CDR1 reads SGHRS; CDR2 reads YFSETQ. Written as DNA, the CDR3 is TGCGCCAGCATGGGAGAGACCCAGTACTTC. It is translated as CASMGETQYF.

The chain has TRBV25-1 and TRBJ1-1; 7 positions agree with TRBD1. The CDR3 is 16 residues long. CDR1 and CDR2 (germline): MGHDK, SYGVNS. V shed 2 bases and J 2 bases; nucleotides not matched to a gene: 8. This CDR3 is CASSEGSTGINTEAFF. CDR3 nucleotides: TGTGCCAGCAGTGAAGGGTCGACAGGGATAAACACTGAAGCTTTCTTT.

The genes are TRBV29-1 and TRBJ1-2, with D perhaps matching TRBD1 (6 bases). The CDR3 totals 15 residues. The germline gives CDR1 SQVTM, CDR2 ANQGSEA. The V end lost 6 bases, the J end lost 2 bases, and 19 bases lay between the germline ends. This CDR3 reads CSVGANGVFNYGYTF. The CDR3 nucleotides read TGCAGCGTGGGGGCCAACGGGGTATTCAACTATGGCTACACCTTC.

CDR3 amino acids: CASSQDYEQYF. The CDR3 DNA reads as TGTGCCAGCTCCCAGGACTACGAGCAGTACTTC. This chain connects TRBV6-5 to TRBJ2-7; D is ambiguous. In germline, CDR1 is MNHEY, CDR2 SVGAGI. The CDR3 totals 11 residues. The germline V and J ends were trimmed by 8 bases and 3 bases, with 8 bases remaining between them.

The chain carries TRBV28 and TRBJ2-2, with D uncertain. Germline lookup yields CDR1 MDHEN and CDR2 SYDVKM. Trimming shortened V by 2 bases and J by 5 bases, and 6 bases separated the two germline ends. CDR3 size: 13 residues. Here the CDR3 DNA reads TGTGCCAGCAGTTTACGAACTACCGGGGAGCTGTTTTTT. Residues: CASSLRTTGELFF.

This clone appeared once. The chain has TRBV9 and TRBJ2-3, with unresolved D. The CDR3 has 12 residues. Trimming took off 0 bases at V and 8 bases at J, with 7 bases between the two ends. Germline CDR1 and CDR2: SGDLS and YYNGEE. CDR3 nucleotide sequence: TGTGCCAGCAGCGTAGAATACGGTACGCAGTATTTT. Its protein product is CASSVEYGTQYF.

J is TRBJ2-7 and V is TRBV9; D unresolved. In germline, CDR1 is SGDLS, CDR2 YYNGEE. The CDR3 is made up of 15 amino acids. V lost 0 bases and J 2 bases, leaving 12 bases between the germline ends. The CDR3 region has the DNA TGTGCCAGCAGCGTAGATGACCGGAGCGCCTACGAGCAGTACTTC. The encoded protein is CASSVDDRSAYEQYF.

The chain combines TRBV10-3 with TRBJ1-2; tentative D call: TRBD1 (5 bases). CDR3 length: 14 residues. Looked up from germline, CDR1 is ENHRY and CDR2 is SYGVKD. Trimming removed 6 bases at V and 4 bases at J, with 15 bases between. The CDR3 region is CAISYEGRGYGYTF. Written as DNA, the CDR3 is TGTGCCATCAGCTATGAGGGGCGCGGCTATGGCTACACCTTC.

The chain is built from TRBV10-3 and TRBJ2-7, with 11 bases aligning to TRBD2. The J segment lost 7 bases and the V segment lost 4 bases, leaving 9 bases of the junction unmatched. CDR1 ENHRY and CDR2 SYGVKD come from the germline V gene. This CDR3 contains 15 residues. The CDR3, as DNA: TGTGCCATCAGTGGGTTGACTAGCGGGGTCGTAGAGCAGTACTTC. This sequence encodes CAISGLTSGVVEQYF.

This sequence joins TRBV28 and TRBJ2-3; D not certain. The length of the CDR3 is 12 residues. V was trimmed by 10 bases and J by 2 bases, leaving 10 bases between them. CDR1 is MDHEN, CDR2 SYDVKM, per germline. The CDR3 here is CATRATTDTQYF. The CDR3 nucleotides are TGTGCCACCCGGGCCACCACAGATACGCAGTATTTT.

This clone was recorded once. The chain recombines TRBV19 with TRBJ2-3, with D perhaps assigned TRBD1 or TRBD2 (7 bases each). This CDR3 has 15 amino acids. Per the germline V gene, CDR1 is LNHDA and CDR2 is SQIVND (reference sequence). Between the trimmed V and J ends, which lost 7 bases and 6 bases, there was a span of 20 bases. The DNA of the CDR3 is TGTGCCAGTAACTCTCCCGCAGGGGGAGGGGATACGCAGTATTTT. This translates into CASNSPAGGGDTQYF.

A single count supports this clone. The chain joins TRBV28 to TRBJ1-4; D gene unclear. V was trimmed by 8 bases and J by 6 bases, leaving 19 bases between them. The CDR3 runs 15 residues. The germline gives CDR1 MDHEN, CDR2 SYDVKM. CDR3 protein: CASSPFILWDEKLFF. The CDR3 nucleotides read TGTGCCAGCTCACCCTTCATCCTATGGGATGAAAAACTGTTTTTT.

The V and J genes are TRBV11-2 and TRBJ2-1; D unclear. Germline V gene lookup returns CDR1 SGHAT and CDR2 FQNNGV. CDR3 length: 14 amino acids. V was trimmed by 1 base and J by 6 bases, leaving 10 bases between them. CDR3: CASSLGYRPNEQFF. CDR3 sequence (DNA): TGTGCCAGCAGCTTAGGATACCGACCCAATGAGCAGTTCTTC.

This clone has a single count. The genes are TRBV29-1 and TRBJ1-2; unclear D gene. CDR1 is SQVTM and CDR2 is ANQGSEA in the germline V gene. Trimming stripped 4 bases from V and 8 bases from J, with 29 bases between. The CDR3 spans 17 residues. The CDR3 region has the DNA TGCAGCGTTGTTATATTTGCGTGGACGGAGGGTCTGGGAGGCTACACCTTC. Residues: CSVVIFAWTEGLGGYTF.

The CDR3 coding sequence is TGTGCCAGCAGTTACTCGAGCGGGGAGTACTATGGCTACACCTTC. Encoded protein: CASSYSSGEYYGYTF. The chain uses TRBV6-6 and TRBJ1-2; no definite D call. Germline loops: CDR1 MNHNY, CDR2 SVGAGI (reference sequence). Trimming shortened V by 0 bases and J by 3 bases, and 11 bases separated the two germline ends. The CDR3 spans 15 residues.